The 29 T cell receptor beta chains given below trace back to one sample, sequenced in a study of chemoradiotherapy in HPV16-positive cancers. Method: immunoSEQ multiplex PCR; TCRdb's copy keeps in-frame clones and lacks some. The sample records roughly 3,000 clones, about three quarters being singletons. The starting material was tumor tissue, obtained from a patient who underwent chemoradiotherapy. The receptors were sampled from a human donor with HPV-associated anogenital cancer.

This chain connects TRBV16 to TRBJ1-6; no clear D gene. The CDR3 consists of 16 residues. V lost 0 bases to trimming and J lost 3 bases, with 9 bases between them. Germline loops: CDR1 KGHSY, CDR2 FQNENV. The CDR3 DNA follows: TGTGCCAGCAGCCAATCGAGCCCAAACTATAATTCACCCCTCCACTTT. Its protein is CASSQSSPNYNSPLHF. Variable domain in full (rest from reference TRBV16 and TRBJ1-6): GEEVAQTPKHLVRGEGQKAKLYCAPIKGHSYVFWYQQVLKNEFKFLISFQNENVFDETGMPKERFSAKCLPNSPCSLEIQATKLEDSAVYFCASSQSSPNYNSPLHFGNGTRLTVT.

The J gene is TRBJ2-2, the V gene TRBV19; D may be TRBD1 (6 bases). Germline CDR1 LNHDA, CDR2 SQIVND (reference sequence). Trimming removed 6 bases from V and 0 bases from J, with 11 bases in between. The CDR3 totals 15 residues. The CDR3 nucleotides are TGTGCCAGTAGACGGACAGAATCGAACACCGGGGAGCTGTTTTTT. Translation: CASRRTESNTGELFF.

This clone was detected a few times. This rearrangement joins TRBV28 to TRBJ1-3, with D possibly matching TRBD1 (6 bases). V lost 4 bases and J lost 4, with 14 bases in between. Germline V gene lookup returns CDR1 MDHEN and CDR2 SYDVKM. The CDR3 length is 15 residues. CDR3 in amino acids: CASSSTGWRGNTIYF. CDR3 DNA: TGTGCCAGCAGTTCTACAGGGTGGCGAGGAAACACCATATATTTT.

The sample holds a few counts of this clone. The genes are TRBV2 and TRBJ2-1; possible D gene TRBD2, 5 bases. CDR3 length equals 12 residues. The germline gives CDR1 SNHLY, CDR2 FYNNEI. The V and J ends lost 6 bases and 6 bases respectively, with 9 bases between them. The CDR3 DNA sequence: TGTGCCAGCAGGGACTGGGGCAATGAGCAGTTCTTC. Residues: CASRDWGNEQFF.

This sequence joins TRBV6-4 and TRBJ2-2; D not resolved. V was shortened by 3 bases and J by 3 bases, with 5 bases between the two germline ends. The length of the CDR3 is 13 residues. Germline V lookup: CDR1 MRHNA, CDR2 SNTAGT. CDR3 sequence (DNA): TGTGCCAGCAGTGATGAGTACACCGGGGAGCTGTTTTTT. Translated: CASSDEYTGELFF.

The rearrangement uses TRBV6-5 and TRBJ1-6, with D perhaps TRBD1 (6 bases). This CDR3 comprises 16 residues. V was shortened by 2 bases and J by 10 bases, with 18 bases between the two germline ends. The germline gives CDR1 MNHEY, CDR2 SVGAGI. As DNA, the CDR3 is TGTGCCAGCAGTTACCGCGGCGGGGCAGGGGCATCACCCCTCCACTTT. Translation gives CASSYRGGAGASPLHF.

In its sample, this clone was seen a few times. The chain joins TRBV30 to TRBJ2-3; 9 positions agree with TRBD2. The V gene's germline CDR1 is GTSNPN and CDR2 SVGIG (reference sequence). CDR3 size: 14 residues. The CDR3 sequence: CAWSRGGGTDTQYF. The CDR3 bases are TGTGCTTGGTCGCGGGGGGGCGGCACAGATACGCAGTATTTT.

The chain is built from TRBV29-1 and TRBJ1-2, with D perhaps matching TRBD1 (6 bases). The CDR3 has 14 amino acids. Germline CDR1 SQVTM, CDR2 ANQGSEA. Trimming took 3 bases from V and 4 from J, leaving 15 bases between them. The CDR3 here is CSVDKAGVGYGYTF. The CDR3 DNA sequence: TGCAGCGTTGATAAGGCAGGGGTAGGCTATGGCTACACCTTC.

The chain joins TRBV5-1 to TRBJ2-7; TRBD2 matches at 13 bases. The junction had 5 bases not matched to a gene; V was cut back by 1 base and J by 4 bases. The CDR3 consists of 16 residues. Germline CDR1 SGHRS, CDR2 YFSETQ. As DNA, the CDR3 is TGCGCCAGCAGCTTGACACTAGCGGGAGGGCATTACGAGCAGTACTTC. This gives the protein CASSLTLAGGHYEQYF.

The rearrangement links TRBV28 to TRBJ2-5; 9 bases map to TRBD1. CDR1 and CDR2 from the germline V gene are MDHEN and SYDVKM. The CDR3 length is 16 residues. The ends lost 4 bases at V and 4 bases at J; junction bases unmatched: 10. DNA for the CDR3: TGTGCCAGCAGTTCGGGGACAGGGAGGGTGGGAGAGACCCAGTACTTC. Translating gives CASSSGTGRVGETQYF.

Details on this clone: Additional DNA sequences in this sample encode the identical CDR3. This rearrangement joins TRBV5-1 to TRBJ2-3, with D possibly matching TRBD1 (6 bases). Trimming left V 0 bases short and J 1 base short, with 12 bases between. Germline-derived CDR1 and CDR2 are SGHRS and YFSETQ. CDR3 length: 16 amino acids. As DNA, the CDR3 is TGCGCCAGCAGCTTGGTTTTAGAGGGGGGCACAGATACGCAGTATTTT. It encodes CASSLVLEGGTDTQYF.

This chain connects TRBV5-1 to TRBJ2-5; a weak D match, TRBD1 (5 bases). CDR1 is SGHRS and CDR2 is YFSETQ in the germline V gene. V lost 0 bases, J lost 4 bases, and 10 bases lay in between. The CDR3 has 14 residues. The CDR3 DNA follows: TGCGCCAGCAGCTTGGAGGGGAATGCAGAGACCCAGTACTTC. Its translation: CASSLEGNAETQYF.

The chain links TRBV6-6 to TRBJ1-3; maybe TRBD1 (6 bases). V was shortened by 6 bases and J by 7 bases, with 22 bases between the two germline ends. The CDR3 has 16 amino acids. Per germline, CDR1 MNHNY and CDR2 SVGAGI (reference sequence). CDR3 region: CASRMGQGLLWNTIYF. The CDR3 DNA reads TGTGCCAGCAGGATGGGGCAGGGGTTATTGTGGAACACCATATATTTT.

The CDR3 region is CASSLRWDPAADTQYF. The CDR3 bases are TGTGCCAGCAGCCTACGATGGGATCCAGCGGCAGATACGCAGTATTTT. The chain links TRBV11-2 to TRBJ2-3; perhaps TRBD2 as D (5 bases). The CDR3 is made up of 16 amino acids. The V end lost 5 bases, the J end lost 4 bases, and 19 bases lay between the germline ends. CDR1 is SGHAT and CDR2 is FQNNGV in the germline V gene. The full variable domain, in which reference TRBV11-2 and TRBJ2-3 provide the parts outside the CDR3, is EAGVAQSPRYKIIEKRQSVAFWCNPISGHATLYWYQQILGQGPKLLIQFQNNGVVDDSQLPKDRFSAERLKGVDSTLKIQPAKLEDSAVYLCASSLRWDPAADTQYFGPGTRLTVL.

This chain links TRBV19 with TRBJ2-7, with 7 bases matching TRBD2. Per the germline V gene, CDR1 is LNHDA and CDR2 is SQIVND (reference sequence). V was pared by 3 bases and J by 6 bases, with 5 bases of the junction left unmatched. This CDR3 has 13 amino acids. The CDR3 DNA reads as TGTGCCAGTAGTATCGGGGGGAGGAGCGAGCAGTACTTC. It is translated as CASSIGGRSEQYF.

This chain joins TRBV7-7 and TRBJ2-7, with a possible D match to TRBD1 (6 bases). The CDR3 sequence is 11 residues long. Germline V gene lookup returns CDR1 SSHAT and CDR2 FNYEAQ (reference sequence). V shed 1 base and J shed 9 bases, with 7 bases lying between them. CDR3 coding DNA: TGTGCCAGCAGCTTAGACAGGGTGCAGTACTTC. It encodes CASSLDRVQYF.

The chain employs TRBV11-1 and TRBJ1-1, with D possibly TRBD1 on 6 matching bases. The V and J ends lost 1 base and 3 bases respectively, with 6 bases between them. The CDR3 sequence is 13 residues long. Germline values: CDR1 SGHAT, CDR2 FQDESV (reference sequence). The DNA of the CDR3 is TGTGCCAGCAGCTTAGACAGGGACACTGAAGCTTTCTTT. It codes for CASSLDRDTEAFF. Combining the CDR3 with reference TRBV11-1 and TRBJ1-1 gives the whole variable domain EAEVAQSPRYKITEKSQAVAFWCDPISGHATLYWYRQILGQGPELLVQFQDESVVDDSQLPKDRFSAERLKGVDSTLKIQPAELGDSAMYLCASSLDRDTEAFFGQGTRLTVV.

The V call is TRBV2, the J call TRBJ1-2; 7 bases are shared with TRBD1. CDR3 length equals 13 residues. The germline V gene has CDR1 SNHLY and CDR2 FYNNEI. V lost 6 bases and J lost 4; bases outside the gene matches: 5. In DNA form, the CDR3 reads TGTGCCAGCAGAGGGGGCAGCGCCTATGGCTACACCTTC. Amino acids: CASRGGSAYGYTF.

V usage is TRBV29-1 and J usage is TRBJ2-1; D is possibly TRBD2 (6 bases). Trimming stripped 5 bases from V and 10 bases from J, with 24 bases between. Per the germline V gene, CDR1 is SQVTM and CDR2 is ANQGSEA. This CDR3 has 15 amino acids. The CDR3 loop is CSVSPRLGAVGEQFF. CDR3 coding DNA: TGCAGCGTTTCCCCCCGACTAGGGGCGGTCGGGGAGCAGTTCTTC.

This chain joins TRBV5-5 and TRBJ2-3; D is undetermined. This CDR3 contains 15 residues. Trimming took 2 bases from V and 1 from J, leaving 11 bases between them. Germline CDR1 is SGHKS and CDR2 is YYEKEE (reference sequence). CDR3 sequence: CASSLTDFGTDTQYF. In DNA, the CDR3 is TGTGCCAGCAGCTTAACAGACTTCGGCACAGATACGCAGTATTTT.

This clone was observed a handful of times. This chain joins TRBV29-1 and TRBJ2-7, with 9 bases aligning to TRBD2. The CDR3 length is 13 residues. The germline gives CDR1 SQVTM, CDR2 ANQGSEA. Germline trimming cut 0 bases from V and 6 bases from J; bases unmatched to any gene: 3. The CDR3 is CSVEEEAGGEQYF. CDR3 DNA: TGCAGCGTTGAAGAAGAAGCGGGAGGCGAGCAGTACTTC.

The chain uses TRBV28 and TRBJ1-5; 7 bases align to TRBD1. Germline loops: CDR1 MDHEN, CDR2 SYDVKM. Losses at the gene ends were 6 bases for V and 0 bases for J; bases not matched to a gene: 8. The CDR3 totals 16 residues. CDR3 loop: CASSLPGTASNQPQHF. The DNA for the CDR3 is TGTGCCAGCAGCCTGCCAGGGACAGCTAGCAATCAGCCCCAGCATTTT.

The chain has TRBV6-1 and TRBJ1-1, with TRBD1 identical over 8 bases. Germline loops: CDR1 MNHNS, CDR2 SASEGT. The CDR3 is 14 amino acids. The ends lost 6 bases at V and 0 bases at J; junction bases unmatched: 3. The CDR3 protein is CASREGQVNTEAFF. CDR3 DNA: TGTGCCAGCAGAGAGGGACAGGTGAACACTGAAGCTTTCTTT.

For the CDR3, the DNA is TGTGCCTGGAGTGTAAGGACAGGGGGCGATTGGGCTAATGAAAAACTGTTTTTT. It yields the protein CAWSVRTGGDWANEKLFF. The chain is built from TRBV30 and TRBJ1-4, with 11 bases aligning to TRBD1. Germline V gene sequence: CDR1 GTSNPN, CDR2 SVGIG (reference sequence). CDR3 size: 18 residues. V was clipped by 0 bases and J by 3 bases; unmatched bases: 9.

This sequence joins TRBV2 and TRBJ2-7; D not certain. From germline, CDR1 is SNHLY and CDR2 FYNNEI. Trimming pared 3 bases from V and 4 bases from J, leaving 4 bases between. The CDR3 is 11 residues long. This CDR3 reads CASSERYEQYF. DNA of the CDR3: TGTGCCAGCAGTGAGCGGTACGAGCAGTACTTC.

Only a few counts were recorded for this clone. The chain carries TRBV7-3 and TRBJ1-5; TRBD1 is a possible D gene (6 bases). Germline CDR1 and CDR2: SGHTA and FQGTGA. Trimming shortened V by 0 bases and J by 9 bases, and 12 bases separated the two germline ends. The CDR3 is 14 amino acids. CDR3 nucleotides: TGTGCCAGCAGCTTAACCCCAGGGGCTCGGCCCCAGCATTTT. It codes for CASSLTPGARPQHF.

This clone was seen a single time. CDR3 DNA sequence: TGTGCCAGCAGCTTCTTGGGCCCCGAGCGCGCCGAAGCTTTCTTT. Protein product: CASSFLGPERAEAFF. The J gene is TRBJ1-1, the V gene TRBV7-9; no reliable D call. CDR1 is SEHNR and CDR2 is FQNEAQ in the germline V gene (reference sequence). This CDR3 is 15 amino acids long. V shed 3 bases and J shed 8 bases, with 19 bases lying between them.

The gene calls are TRBV7-2 and TRBJ2-2; D might be TRBD1 (6 bases). Germline CDR1 SGHTA, CDR2 FQGNSA. V was trimmed by 5 bases and J by 1 base, leaving 11 bases between them. CDR3 length equals 15 residues. The CDR3 here is CASSPLGQNTGELFF. The CDR3 DNA reads as TGTGCCAGCAGCCCATTGGGACAGAACACCGGGGAGCTGTTTTTT.

This clone came up a few times. The rearrangement joins TRBV9 to TRBJ2-3; D perhaps matches TRBD1 (5 bases). The CDR3 is 16 residues long. CDR1 SGDLS and CDR2 YYNGEE come from the germline V gene. The germline V and J ends were trimmed by 2 bases and 5 bases, with 18 bases remaining between them. The CDR3 DNA is TGTGCCAGCAGCGTTCCGCCCGTACCAGGGCGAGATACGCAGTATTTT. Amino acids: CASSVPPVPGRDTQYF.